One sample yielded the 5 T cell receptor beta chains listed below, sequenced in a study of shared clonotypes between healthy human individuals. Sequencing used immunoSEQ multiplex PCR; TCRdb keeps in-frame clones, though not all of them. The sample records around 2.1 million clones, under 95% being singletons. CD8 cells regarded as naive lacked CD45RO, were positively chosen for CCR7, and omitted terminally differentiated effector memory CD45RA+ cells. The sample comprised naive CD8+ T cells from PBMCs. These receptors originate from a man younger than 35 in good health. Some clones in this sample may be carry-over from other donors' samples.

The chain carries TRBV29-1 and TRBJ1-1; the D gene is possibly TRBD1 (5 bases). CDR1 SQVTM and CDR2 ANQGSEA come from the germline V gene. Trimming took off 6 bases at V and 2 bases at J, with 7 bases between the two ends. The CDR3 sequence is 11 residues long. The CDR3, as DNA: TGCAGCGTCAGGGATAACACTGAAGCTTTCTTT. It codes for CSVRDNTEAFF.

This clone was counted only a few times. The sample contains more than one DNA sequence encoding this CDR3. CDR3 DNA sequence: TGTGCCAGCAGCTTGGCCGGTAGCAATCAGCCCCAGCATTTT. Amino acid sequence: CASSLAGSNQPQHF. The chain carries TRBV5-6 and TRBJ1-5; D not certain. Between the trimmed V and J ends, which lost 0 bases and 0 bases, there was a span of 4 bases. Per the germline V gene, CDR1 is SGHDT and CDR2 is YYEEEE. CDR3 length: 14 residues.

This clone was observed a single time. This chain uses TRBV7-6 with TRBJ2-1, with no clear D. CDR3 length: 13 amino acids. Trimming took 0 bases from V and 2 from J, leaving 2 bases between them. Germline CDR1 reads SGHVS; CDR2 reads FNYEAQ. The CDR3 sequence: CASSLAPYNEQFF. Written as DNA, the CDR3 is TGTGCCAGCAGCTTAGCGCCCTACAATGAGCAGTTCTTC.

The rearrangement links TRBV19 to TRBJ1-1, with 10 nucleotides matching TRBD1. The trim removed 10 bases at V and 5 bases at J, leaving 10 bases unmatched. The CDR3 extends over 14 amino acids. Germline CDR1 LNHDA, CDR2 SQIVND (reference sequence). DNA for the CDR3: TGTGCCACCCACCCCGACAGGGGGCTGACTGAAGCTTTCTTT. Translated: CATHPDRGLTEAFF. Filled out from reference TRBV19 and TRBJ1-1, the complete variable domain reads DGGITQSPKYLFRKEGQNVTLSCEQNLNHDAMYWYRQDPGQGLRLIYYSQIVNDFQKGDIAEGYSVSREKKESFPLTVTSAQKNPTAFYLCATHPDRGLTEAFFGQGTRLTVV.

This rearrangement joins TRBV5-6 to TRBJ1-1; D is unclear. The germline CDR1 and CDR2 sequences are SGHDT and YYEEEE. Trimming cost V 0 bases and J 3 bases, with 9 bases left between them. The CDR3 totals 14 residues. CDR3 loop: CASSLGSRYTEAFF. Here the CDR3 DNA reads TGTGCCAGCAGCTTGGGCTCCCGATACACTGAAGCTTTCTTT.